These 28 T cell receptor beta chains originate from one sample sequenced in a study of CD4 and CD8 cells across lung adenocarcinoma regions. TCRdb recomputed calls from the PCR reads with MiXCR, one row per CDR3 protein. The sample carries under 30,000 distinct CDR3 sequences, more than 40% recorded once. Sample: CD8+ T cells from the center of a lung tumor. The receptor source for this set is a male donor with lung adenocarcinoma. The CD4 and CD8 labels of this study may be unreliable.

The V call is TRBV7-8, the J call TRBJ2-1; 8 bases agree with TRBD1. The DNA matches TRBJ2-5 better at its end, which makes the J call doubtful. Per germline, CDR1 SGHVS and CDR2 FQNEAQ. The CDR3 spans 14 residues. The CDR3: CASSFSGGQETQYF. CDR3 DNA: TGTGCCAGCAGCTTTTCAGGGGGCCAGGAGACCCAGTACTTC.

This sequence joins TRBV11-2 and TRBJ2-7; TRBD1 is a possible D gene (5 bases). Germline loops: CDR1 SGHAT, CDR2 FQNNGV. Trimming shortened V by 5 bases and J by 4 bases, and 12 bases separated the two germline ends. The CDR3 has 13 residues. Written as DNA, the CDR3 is TGTGCCAGCAGCCTCGCAGGGTTGTACGAGCAGTACTTC. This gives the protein CASSLAGLYEQYF.

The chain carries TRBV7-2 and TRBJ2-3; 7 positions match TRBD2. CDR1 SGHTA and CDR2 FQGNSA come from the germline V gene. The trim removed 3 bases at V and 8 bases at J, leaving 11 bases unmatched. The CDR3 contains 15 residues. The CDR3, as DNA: TGTGCCAGCAGCTTGATTGTAGCGGGCTTGGGTACGCAGTATTTT. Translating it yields CASSLIVAGLGTQYF.

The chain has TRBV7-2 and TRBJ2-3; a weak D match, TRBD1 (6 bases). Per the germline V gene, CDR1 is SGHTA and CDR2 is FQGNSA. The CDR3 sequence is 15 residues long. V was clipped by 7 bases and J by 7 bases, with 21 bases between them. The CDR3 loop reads CASTSAGTPKNTQYF. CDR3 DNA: TGTGCCAGCACCTCAGCCGGGACACCGAAAAATACGCAGTATTTT.

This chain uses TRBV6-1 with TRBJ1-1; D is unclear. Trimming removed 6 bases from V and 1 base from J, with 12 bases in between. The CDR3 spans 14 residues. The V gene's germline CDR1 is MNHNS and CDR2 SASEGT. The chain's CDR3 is CASRSSGKNTEAFF. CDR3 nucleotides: TGTGCCAGCAGGAGTTCGGGCAAGAACACTGAAGCTTTCTTT.

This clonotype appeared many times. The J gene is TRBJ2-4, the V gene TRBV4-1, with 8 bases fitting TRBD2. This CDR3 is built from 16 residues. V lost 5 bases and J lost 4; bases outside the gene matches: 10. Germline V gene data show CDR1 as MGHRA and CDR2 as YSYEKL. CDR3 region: CASSGRLAGSKNIQYF. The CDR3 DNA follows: TGCGCCAGCAGCGGGCGGCTAGCGGGTTCTAAAAACATTCAGTACTTC.

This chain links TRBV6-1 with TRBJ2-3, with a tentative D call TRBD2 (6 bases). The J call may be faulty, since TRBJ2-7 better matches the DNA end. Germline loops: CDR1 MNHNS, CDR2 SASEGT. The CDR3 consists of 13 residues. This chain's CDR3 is CASRLARVDTQYF. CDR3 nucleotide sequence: TGTGCCAGCCGGCTAGCGAGAGTAGATACGCAGTACTTC.

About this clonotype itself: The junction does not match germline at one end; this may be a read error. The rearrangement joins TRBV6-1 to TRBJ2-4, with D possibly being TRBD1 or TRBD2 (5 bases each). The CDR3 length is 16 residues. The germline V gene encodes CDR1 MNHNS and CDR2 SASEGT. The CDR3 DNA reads TGTGCCAGCAGTGCGTCGGGGCTGTGGGGCAAAGATACGCAGTACTTT. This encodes CASSASGLWGKDTQYF.

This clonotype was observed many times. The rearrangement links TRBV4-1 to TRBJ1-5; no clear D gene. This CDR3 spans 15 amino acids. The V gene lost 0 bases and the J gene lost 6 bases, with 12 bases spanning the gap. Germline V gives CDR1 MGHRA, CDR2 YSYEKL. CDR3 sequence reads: CASSQEQGWGQPQHF. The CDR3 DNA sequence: TGCGCCAGCAGCCAAGAACAAGGGTGGGGTCAGCCCCAGCATTTT.

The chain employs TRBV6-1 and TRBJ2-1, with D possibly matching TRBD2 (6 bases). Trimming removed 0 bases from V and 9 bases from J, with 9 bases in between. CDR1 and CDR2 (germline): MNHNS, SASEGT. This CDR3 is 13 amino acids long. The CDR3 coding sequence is TGTGCCAGCAGTGAAGCGTTCGGGGGTGAGCAGTTCTTC. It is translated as CASSEAFGGEQFF.

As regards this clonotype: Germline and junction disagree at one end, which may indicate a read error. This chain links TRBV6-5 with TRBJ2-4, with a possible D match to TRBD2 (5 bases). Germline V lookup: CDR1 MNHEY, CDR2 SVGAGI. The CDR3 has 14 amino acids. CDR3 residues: CGSTVLGAQNTQYF. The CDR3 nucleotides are TGTGGCAGCACGGTACTGGGAGCCCAAAACACGCAGTACTTT.

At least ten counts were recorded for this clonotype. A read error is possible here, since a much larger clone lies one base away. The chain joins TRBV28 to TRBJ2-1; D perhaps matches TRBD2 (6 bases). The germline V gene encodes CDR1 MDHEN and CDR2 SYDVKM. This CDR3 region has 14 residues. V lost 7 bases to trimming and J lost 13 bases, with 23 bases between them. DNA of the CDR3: TGTGCCAGCAACCCGGCGGGGCTGCAAGAGACCCAGTTCTTC. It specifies CASNPAGLQETQFF.

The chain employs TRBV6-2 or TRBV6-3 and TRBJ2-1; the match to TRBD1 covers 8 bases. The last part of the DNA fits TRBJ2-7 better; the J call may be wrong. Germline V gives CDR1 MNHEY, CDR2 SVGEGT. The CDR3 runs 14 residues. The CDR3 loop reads CASSSTGGSYEQYF. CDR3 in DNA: TGTGCCAGCAGTTCTACAGGGGGCTCCTACGAGCAGTACTTC.

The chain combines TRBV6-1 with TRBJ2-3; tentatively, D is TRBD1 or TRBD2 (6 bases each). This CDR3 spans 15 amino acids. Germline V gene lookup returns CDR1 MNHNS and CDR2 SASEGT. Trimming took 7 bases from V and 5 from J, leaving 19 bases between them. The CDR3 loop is CASNTGLGGGDTQYF. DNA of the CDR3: TGTGCCAGCAACACGGGGCTGGGGGGCGGAGATACGCAGTATTTT.

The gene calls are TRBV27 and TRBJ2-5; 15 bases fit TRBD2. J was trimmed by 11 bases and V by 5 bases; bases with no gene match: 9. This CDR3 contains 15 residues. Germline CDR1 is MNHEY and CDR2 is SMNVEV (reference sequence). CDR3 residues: CASSPGTSGRFEQYF. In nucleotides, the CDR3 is TGTGCCAGCAGTCCCGGGACTAGCGGGAGGTTTGAGCAGTACTTC.

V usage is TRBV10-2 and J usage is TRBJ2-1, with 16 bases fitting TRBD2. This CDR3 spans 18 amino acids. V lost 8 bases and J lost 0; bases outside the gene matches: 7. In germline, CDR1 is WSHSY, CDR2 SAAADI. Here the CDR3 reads CASGMGLAGGSSYNEQFF. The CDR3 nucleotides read TGCGCCAGCGGGATGGGACTAGCGGGAGGGAGCTCCTACAATGAGCAGTTCTTC.

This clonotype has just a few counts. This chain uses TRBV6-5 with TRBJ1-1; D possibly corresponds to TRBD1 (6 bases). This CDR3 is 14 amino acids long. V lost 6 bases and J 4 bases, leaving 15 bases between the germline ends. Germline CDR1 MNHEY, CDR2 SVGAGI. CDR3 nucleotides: TGTGCCAGCAGCTACAGGGATGGGACCACTGAAGCTTTCTTT. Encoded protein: CASSYRDGTTEAFF.

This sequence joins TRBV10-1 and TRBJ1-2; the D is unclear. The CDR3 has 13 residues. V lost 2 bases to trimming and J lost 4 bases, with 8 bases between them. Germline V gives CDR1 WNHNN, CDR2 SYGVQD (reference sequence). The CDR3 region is CASSEKGGYGYTF. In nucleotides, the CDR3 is TGCGCCAGCAGTGAGAAGGGTGGCTATGGCTACACCTTC.

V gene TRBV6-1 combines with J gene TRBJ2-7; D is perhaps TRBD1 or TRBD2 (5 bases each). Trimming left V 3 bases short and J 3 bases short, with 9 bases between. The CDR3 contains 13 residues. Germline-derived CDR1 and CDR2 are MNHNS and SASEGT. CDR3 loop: CASSDRGDYEQYF. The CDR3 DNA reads TGTGCCAGCAGTGACCGAGGGGACTACGAGCAGTACTTC.

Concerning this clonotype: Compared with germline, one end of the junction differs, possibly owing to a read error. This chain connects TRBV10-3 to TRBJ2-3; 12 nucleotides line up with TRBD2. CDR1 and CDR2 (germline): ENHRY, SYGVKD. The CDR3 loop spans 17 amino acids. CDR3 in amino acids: CAISGRTSGILQETQYF. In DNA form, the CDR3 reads TGTGCCATCAGTGGGCGGACTAGCGGGATTCTCCAAGAGACCCAGTACTTT.

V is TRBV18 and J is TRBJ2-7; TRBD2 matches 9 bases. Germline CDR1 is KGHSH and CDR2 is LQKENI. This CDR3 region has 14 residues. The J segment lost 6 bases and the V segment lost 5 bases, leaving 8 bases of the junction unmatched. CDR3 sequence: CASSSSSGIAEQYF. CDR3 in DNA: TGTGCCAGCTCATCTTCTAGCGGGATAGCCGAGCAGTACTTC.

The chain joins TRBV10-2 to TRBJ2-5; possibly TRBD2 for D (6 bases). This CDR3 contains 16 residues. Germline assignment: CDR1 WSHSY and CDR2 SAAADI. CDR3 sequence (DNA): TGCGTCAGTAGTGAACACGGACTACGTGACGAAGAGACCCAGTACTTC. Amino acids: CVSSEHGLRDEETQYF.

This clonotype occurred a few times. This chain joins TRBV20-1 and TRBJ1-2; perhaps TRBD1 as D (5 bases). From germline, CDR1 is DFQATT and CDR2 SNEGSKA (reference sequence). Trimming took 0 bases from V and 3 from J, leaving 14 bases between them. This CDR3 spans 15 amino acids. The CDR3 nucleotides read TGCAGTGCTAGAGATCTACAGGCCGGGGACTATGGCTACACCTTC. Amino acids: CSARDLQAGDYGYTF.

The CDR3 protein is CASGGAGAGDRDTQYF. CDR3 nucleotides: TGTGCCAGCGGGGGAGCCGGGGCAGGGGACCGGGATACGCAGTACTTC. The chain uses TRBV6-1 and TRBJ2-3; D is possibly TRBD1 (6 bases). The better agreement between TRBJ2-7 and the DNA end casts doubt on the J call. CDR1 and CDR2 (germline): MNHNS, SASEGT. This CDR3 is built from 16 residues.

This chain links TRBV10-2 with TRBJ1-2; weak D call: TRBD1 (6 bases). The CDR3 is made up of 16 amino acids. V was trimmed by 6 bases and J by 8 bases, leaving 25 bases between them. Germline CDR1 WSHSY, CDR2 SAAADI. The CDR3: CASRSSSVDRLGGYTF. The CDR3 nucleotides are TGCGCCAGCAGGTCGTCATCCGTCGACAGGTTAGGCGGCTACACCTTC.

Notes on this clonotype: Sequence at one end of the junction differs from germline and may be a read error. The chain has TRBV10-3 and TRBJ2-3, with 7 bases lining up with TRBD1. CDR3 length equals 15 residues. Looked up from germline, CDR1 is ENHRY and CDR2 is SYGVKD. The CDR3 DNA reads TGTGCCATGAGCTTGCAGACAGGGAACACAGATACGCAGTTTTTT. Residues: CAMSLQTGNTDTQFF.

For the CDR3, the DNA is TGCGCGGGGATCGGGGGCCGGGCCCAAAACACCCAGTACTTC. It yields the protein CAGIGGRAQNTQYF. The rearrangement links TRBV10-2 to TRBJ2-4; tentatively, D is TRBD1 or TRBD2 (6 bases each). From germline, CDR1 is WSHSY and CDR2 SAAADI. The CDR3 consists of 14 residues.

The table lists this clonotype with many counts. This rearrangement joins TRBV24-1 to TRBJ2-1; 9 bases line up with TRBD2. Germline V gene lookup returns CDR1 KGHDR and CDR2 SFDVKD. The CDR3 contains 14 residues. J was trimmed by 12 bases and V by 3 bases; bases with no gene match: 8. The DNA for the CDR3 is TGTGCCACCAGTGATCCACTAGCGGGTTTATCGCAGTTCTTC. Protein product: CATSDPLAGLSQFF.